These T cell receptor beta chains were read from a single sample in a study of STAT5B mutations in CD4+ large granular lymphocyte leukemia. Assay: immunoSEQ multiplex PCR; the TCRdb copy retains only in-frame clones and omits some. The data hold about 32,000 clones, with approximately 71% observed a single time. The sequenced sample consisted of CD4+ T cells from blood buffy coats. Every receptor here comes from a human donor in good health. CDR3s include the opening cysteine and the closing phenylalanine or tryptophan. The D gene is left open where the match is weak. Where a row states a size, it is once, few, many or the class of an expanded clone; other rows omit it.

cdr3_length: 18
v_call: TRBV10-3
d_call: NA
j_call: TRBJ1-4
clone_size: NA
cdr3_nt: TGTGCCATCAGCCGCGGACAGCTAACCGATACAACTAATGAAAAACTGTTTTTT
cdr3_aa: CAISRGQLTDTTNEKLFF

cdr3_length: 13
v_call: TRBV2
d_call: NA
j_call: TRBJ1-4
clone_size: few
cdr3_nt: TGTGCCAGCAGGCGAGGGTCGGGCGAAAAACTGTTTTTT
cdr3_aa: CASRRGSGEKLFF

cdr3_length: 16
v_call: TRBV5-4
d_call: NA
j_call: TRBJ2-1
clone_size: NA
cdr3_nt: TGTGCCAGCAGCTCTCGGACCCTGAGCTCCTACAATGAGCAGTTCTTC
cdr3_aa: CASSSRTLSSYNEQFF

cdr3_length: 11
v_call: TRBV7-2
d_call: NA
j_call: TRBJ2-5
clone_size: NA
cdr3_nt: TGTGCCAGCAGCCCTCAAGAGACCCAGTACTTC
cdr3_aa: CASSPQETQYF

cdr3_length: 15
v_call: TRBV6-5
d_call: NA
j_call: TRBJ1-3
clone_size: once
cdr3_nt: TGTGCCAGCAGTTACACGTCTGGGCCTGGAAACACCATATATTTT
cdr3_aa: CASSYTSGPGNTIYF

cdr3_length: 18
v_call: TRBV4-1
d_call: TRBD1
j_call: TRBJ2-2
clone_size: few
cdr3_nt: TGCGCCAGCAGCCCGATAGGAGGGACAGGAATGAACACCGGGGAGCTGTTTTTT
cdr3_aa: CASSPIGGTGMNTGELFF

cdr3_length: 13
v_call: TRBV2
d_call: TRBD2
j_call: TRBJ2-6
clone_size: NA
cdr3_nt: TGTGCCAGCAACTGGGGTAGCGGGGGTATCCTGACTTTC
cdr3_aa: CASNWGSGGILTF

cdr3_length: 12
v_call: TRBV29-1
d_call: NA
j_call: TRBJ1-2
clone_size: few
cdr3_nt: TGCAGCGTTGCAAGGGGGAACTATGGCTACACCTTC
cdr3_aa: CSVARGNYGYTF

cdr3_length: 14
v_call: TRBV10-3
d_call: TRBD1
j_call: TRBJ1-2
clone_size: NA
cdr3_nt: TGTGCCATCAGAGATACAGGGGCCGTCGTTAGCTACACCTTC
cdr3_aa: CAIRDTGAVVSYTF

cdr3_length: 15
v_call: TRBV6-4
d_call: TRBD1
j_call: TRBJ2-2
clone_size: NA
cdr3_nt: TGTGCCAGCAGTGATTGGGACAGGGAATCCGGGGAGCTGTTTTTT
cdr3_aa: CASSDWDRESGELFF

cdr3_length: 16
v_call: TRBV4-2
d_call: NA
j_call: TRBJ1-3
clone_size: NA
cdr3_nt: TGTGCCAGCAGCCAAGATCTTGAGTTCTCTGGAAACACCATATATTTT
cdr3_aa: CASSQDLEFSGNTIYF

cdr3_length: 13
v_call: TRBV6-1
d_call: NA
j_call: TRBJ2-7
clone_size: few
cdr3_nt: TGTGCCAGCAGTGAAGTGACCTCCTACGAGCAGTACTTC
cdr3_aa: CASSEVTSYEQYF

cdr3_length: 16
v_call: TRBV7-2
d_call: NA
j_call: TRBJ2-3
clone_size: NA
cdr3_nt: TGTGCCAGCAGCTCCCGGACAGGGAGGGGCACAGATACGCAGTATTTT
cdr3_aa: CASSSRTGRGTDTQYF

cdr3_length: 16
v_call: TRBV5-4
d_call: NA
j_call: TRBJ1-3
clone_size: NA
cdr3_nt: TGTGCCAGCAGCTTGGGGCAGGGTAATTACGGAAACACCATATATTTT
cdr3_aa: CASSLGQGNYGNTIYF